This T cell receptor (beta chain) came from a study of blood T cell repertoires in COVID-19. Background on the study: Sources were T cells, B-cell-depleted T cells, or PBMCs; the material itself was cDNA or gDNA.

TCRdb's copy holds only in-frame clones and misses some; the assay was immunoSEQ multiplex PCR. This sample yields tens of thousands of clones, of which 80% to 90% are seen a single time; less than 1.5% belongs to the top ten. V lost 4 bases and J 3 bases, leaving 17 bases between the germline ends. The CDR3 spans 16 residues. Germline values: CDR1 SGHNT, CDR2 YENEEA. Sequences were obtained from peripheral blood. The gene calls are TRBV11-3 and TRBJ2-3; TRBD2 might be the D (6 bases). This TCR was recovered from a man aged 35 to 55 with acute or convalescent COVID-19. The chain's CDR3 is CASSSGGASGTDTQYF. The CDR3 bases are TGTGCCAGCAGCTCCGGCGGGGCCTCGGGGACAGATACGCAGTATTTT.